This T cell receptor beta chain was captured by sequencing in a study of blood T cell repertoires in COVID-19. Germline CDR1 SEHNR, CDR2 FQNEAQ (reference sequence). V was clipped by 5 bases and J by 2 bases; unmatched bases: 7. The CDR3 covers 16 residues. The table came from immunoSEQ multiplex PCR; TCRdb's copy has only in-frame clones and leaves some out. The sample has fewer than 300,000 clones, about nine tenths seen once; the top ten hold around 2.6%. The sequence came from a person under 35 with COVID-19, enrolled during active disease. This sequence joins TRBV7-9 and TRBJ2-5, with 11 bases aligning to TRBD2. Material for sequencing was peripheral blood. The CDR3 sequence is CASSHAGTSGQETQYF. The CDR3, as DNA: TGTGCCAGCAGCCATGCCGGGACTAGCGGACAAGAGACCCAGTACTTC.